This T cell receptor (beta chain) is drawn from a study of blood T cells in healthy people across ages. The ends lost 5 bases at V and 6 bases at J; junction bases unmatched: 7. Germline V CDR1 and CDR2: MNHEY, SVGEGT. CDR3 size: 14 residues. Then a second PCR, running about 6 to 12 cycles, was carried out with a sample-barcoded 5' primer and a J-beta primer mix. Each TCR beta cDNA got a 12-nucleotide random molecular identifier. MiXCR, run by TCRdb on the 5' RACE reads, gives a single entry per CDR3 protein. The data contain 730,000 or so distinct CDR3 sequences, around 40% of them seen just once; the ten biggest clones take up roughly 19%.

Sequencing input: blood. This sequence joins TRBV6-2 or TRBV6-3 and TRBJ2-5, with TRBD1 matching 9 bases. The clonotype originates from a woman aged 55-75 years in good health. CDR3 in amino acids: CASSLTGGWQTQYF. Written as DNA, the CDR3 is TGTGCCAGCAGTCTCACAGGGGGCTGGCAGACCCAGTACTTC.